A single sample gave rise to the 15 T cell receptor beta chains below, sequenced in a study of blood T cell repertoires in COVID-19. Data came from immunoSEQ multiplex PCR; TCRdb stores just in-frame clones and leaves some out. The sample includes around 100,000 clones, 85% to 90% of them seen just once. The sequencing sample was made of peripheral blood. The receptor set was obtained from a man in his forties or fifties with active or convalescent COVID-19.

The chain combines TRBV3-1 (or the pseudogene TRBV3-2) with TRBJ2-1, with unresolved D. The CDR3 extends over 12 amino acids. Deletions cut 5 bases from V and 4 bases from J, with 6 bases between. Germline lookup yields CDR1 LGHDT and CDR2 YNNKEL (reference sequence). CDR3 sequence reads: CASSFSYNEQFF. The CDR3 DNA is TGTGCCAGCAGCTTTTCTTACAATGAGCAGTTCTTC.

In its sample, this clone was seen a few times. CDR3 in DNA: TGTGCCAGCAGTTTAAGCTCAACTAATGAAAAACTGTTTTTT. Its protein product is CASSLSSTNEKLFF. The chain couples TRBV27 to TRBJ1-4, with D uncertain. CDR3 length equals 14 residues. Trimming stripped 2 bases from V and 0 bases from J, with 4 bases between. Germline V lookup: CDR1 MNHEY, CDR2 SMNVEV (reference sequence).

This CDR3 is CASSLTGENYNEQFF. The CDR3 nucleotides are TGCGCCAGCAGCCTAACAGGGGAGAACTACAATGAGCAGTTCTTC. The chain uses TRBV4-1 and TRBJ2-1, with 7 positions matching TRBD1. Germline loops: CDR1 MGHRA, CDR2 YSYEKL. The junction had 6 bases not matched to a gene; V was cut back by 4 bases and J by 3 bases. This CDR3 is built from 15 residues.

This clone was counted only a few times. The chain uses TRBV11-3 and TRBJ2-2; D not resolved. Germline V CDR1 and CDR2: SGHNT, YENEEA. The CDR3 is made up of 13 amino acids. V was cut by 0 bases and J by 7 bases, with 6 bases left in between. The CDR3 region is CASSLEQFGELFF. CDR3 coding DNA: TGTGCCAGCAGCTTAGAACAGTTCGGGGAGCTGTTTTTT.

The genes are TRBV5-1 and TRBJ2-7; 9 bases align to TRBD1. The CDR3 sequence is 15 residues long. Germline V gene sequence: CDR1 SGHRS, CDR2 YFSETQ. Unmatched junction bases numbered 11, after V lost 6 bases and J lost 4 bases. Written as DNA, the CDR3 is TGCGCCAGCAACGGGGCAGGACAGGGGAGGTACGAGCAGTACGTC. Amino acids: CASNGAGQGRYEQYV.

The CDR3 region has the DNA TGTGCCAGCAGCGGGACACCTCTCGATCAGCCCCAGCATTTT. Its protein product is CASSGTPLDQPQHF. The rearrangement uses TRBV6-5 and TRBJ1-5; perhaps TRBD1 as D (6 bases). Deletions cut 6 bases from V and 5 bases from J, with 14 bases between. Germline V lookup: CDR1 MNHEY, CDR2 SVGAGI. The CDR3 has 14 amino acids.

The rearrangement links TRBV2 to TRBJ1-5; D may be TRBD1 (5 bases). This CDR3 contains 13 residues. V dropped 6 bases and J dropped 6 bases, with 12 bases sitting between them. Per the germline V gene, CDR1 is SNHLY and CDR2 is FYNNEI. The CDR3 DNA sequence: TGTGCCAGCAGATGGGGGGTCGCTCAGCCCCAGCATTTT. This encodes CASRWGVAQPQHF.

The CDR3 sequence: CAISESQGAKAYEQYF. CDR3 nucleotide sequence: TGTGCCATCAGTGAGTCGCAGGGGGCTAAAGCCTACGAGCAGTACTTC. This rearrangement joins TRBV10-3 to TRBJ2-7; TRBD1 matches at 8 bases. Per the germline V gene, CDR1 is ENHRY and CDR2 is SYGVKD. There are 16 residues in the CDR3. V dropped 0 bases and J dropped 2; count of bases not matched to a gene: 6.

This clone has only one observation. The chain couples TRBV5-4 to TRBJ2-1; D possibly corresponds to TRBD1 (7 bases). The CDR3 spans 16 residues. Germline V gives CDR1 SGHNT, CDR2 YYREEE (reference sequence). The V gene lost 0 bases and the J gene lost 2 bases, with 12 bases spanning the gap. The CDR3 region is CASSLAQGGTYNEQFF. The DNA for the CDR3 is TGTGCCAGCAGCTTGGCTCAGGGGGGCACCTACAATGAGCAGTTCTTC.

This clone was seen once. V is TRBV7-9 and J is TRBJ2-5, with 12 nucleotides matching TRBD1. V shed 6 bases, J shed 7 bases, and the junction held 9 bases outside the gene matches. CDR1 and CDR2 (germline): SEHNR, FQNEAQ (reference sequence). The CDR3 contains 15 residues. CDR3: CASSERGQGAGTQYF. Here the CDR3 DNA reads TGTGCCAGCAGTGAGCGGGGACAGGGGGCAGGGACCCAGTACTTC.

The gene calls are TRBV4-3 and TRBJ1-4; perhaps TRBD1 as D (5 bases). The CDR3 consists of 13 residues. The V and J ends lost 4 bases and 6 bases respectively, with 9 bases between them. Germline V lookup: CDR1 LGHNA, CDR2 YSLEER. CDR3 protein: CASSRGEDEKLFF. For the CDR3, the DNA is TGCGCCAGCAGCCGAGGGGAGGATGAAAAACTGTTTTTT.

This chain connects TRBV7-2 to TRBJ2-1; 8 nucleotides align to TRBD2. The CDR3 runs 12 residues. V gave up 5 bases and J gave up 9 bases; unmatched junction bases: 3. Per germline, CDR1 SGHTA and CDR2 FQGNSA. The CDR3 here is CASSRGGFEQFF. CDR3 nucleotides: TGTGCCAGCAGCCGGGGGGGGTTTGAGCAGTTCTTC.

J is TRBJ2-2 and V is TRBV6-4, with a possible D match to TRBD2 (6 bases). V gave up 2 bases and J gave up 5 bases, with 15 bases separating them. Germline assignment: CDR1 MRHNA and CDR2 SNTAGT. The CDR3 runs to 16 residues. The DNA of the CDR3 is TGTGCCAGCAGTGACGGTGAAGGGGCGGGGACCGGGGAGCTGTTTTTT. Translated, it gives CASSDGEGAGTGELFF.

V and J are TRBV19 and TRBJ1-6; 8 nucleotides match TRBD1. V was pared by 4 bases and J by 3 bases, with 2 bases of the junction left unmatched. The CDR3 has 15 amino acids. Germline assignment: CDR1 LNHDA and CDR2 SQIVND (reference sequence). DNA for the CDR3: TGTGCCAGTAGTAACGACAGGGGCTATAATTCACCCCTCCACTTT. Translation: CASSNDRGYNSPLHF.

The chain couples TRBV11-3 to TRBJ2-2, with 9 bases identical to TRBD2. CDR1 SGHNT and CDR2 YENEEA come from the germline V gene. V gave up 2 bases and J gave up 2 bases; unmatched junction bases: 3. This CDR3 comprises 16 residues. For the CDR3, the DNA is TGTGCCAGCAGCTTAAGCGGGGGGATAAACACCGGGGAGCTGTTTTTT. Protein sequence: CASSLSGGINTGELFF.